The table lists the clone carrying this TCR beta chain with a few counts. Its specificity is not known. These data originate in a study of T-cell memory formation after mild COVID-19. Study in general: TCR clusters mostly belonged to single donors. Points from the study as a whole: For second-wave clones that peaked at day 37, SARS-CoV-2 specificity went unverified.

MiXCR, run by TCRdb on the 5' RACE reads, gives a single entry per CDR3 protein. The top ten clones hold more than 3% of a sample with around 190,000 distinct CDR3 sequences, around a sixth of them seen once. The CDR3 runs to 16 residues. V dropped 4 bases and J dropped 5; count of bases not matched to a gene: 8. Germline V gene data show CDR1 as SGHRS and CDR2 as YFSETQ. The chain joins TRBV5-1 to TRBJ2-5; 13 bases fit TRBD2. Sequencing input: PBMCs or a T cell subset sorted from them (not recorded which). The receptor was derived from a man between 18 and 29 years old who had mild COVID-19 (a few samples of this study predate the infection). Cell type and time point are not known. CDR3 coding DNA: TGCGCCAGCAGCCACTCCGGGACTAGCGGGGTGGAGACCCAGTACTTC. As protein: CASSHSGTSGVETQYF. Drawing the rest from reference TRBV5-1 and TRBJ2-5, the complete variable domain is KAGVTQTPRYLIKTRGQQVTLSCSPISGHRSVSWYQQTPGQGLQFLFEYFSETQRNKGNFPGRFSGRQFSNSRSEMNVSTLELGDSALYLCASSHSGTSGVETQYFGPGTRLLVL.